Described below is a single T cell receptor (beta chain) sequence and its context. Its specificity is unknown. The authors reverse transcribed all of the isolated RNA, so sequencing captured expressed TCRB transcripts. This table comes from immunoSEQ multiplex PCR, and its TCRdb copy is limited to in-frame clones, with some not included. The sample lists about half a million clones, roughly 11% occurring once. This record comes from a study of beta chain features in type 1 diabetes. V was pared by 0 bases and J by 5 bases, with 23 bases of the junction left unmatched. Germline CDR1 reads SGHDN; CDR2 reads FVKESK. There are 21 residues in the CDR3. Whole-study findings and limits: Insertions at VDJ junctions were less frequent in type 1 diabetes patients. These patients also deleted more nucleotides at the same junctions.

The receptor comes from a woman between 18 and 30 years old in good health. The genes are TRBV14 and TRBJ2-3; 7 bases map to TRBD2. Sequencing was done on a sample of naive CD4+ T cells from blood. The DNA for the CDR3 is TGTGCCAGCAGCCAAGAAGGTGGGCTAGCGGACAACCTTTTGCCCCGAGATACGCAGTATTTT. Its translation is CASSQEGGLADNLLPRDTQYF.